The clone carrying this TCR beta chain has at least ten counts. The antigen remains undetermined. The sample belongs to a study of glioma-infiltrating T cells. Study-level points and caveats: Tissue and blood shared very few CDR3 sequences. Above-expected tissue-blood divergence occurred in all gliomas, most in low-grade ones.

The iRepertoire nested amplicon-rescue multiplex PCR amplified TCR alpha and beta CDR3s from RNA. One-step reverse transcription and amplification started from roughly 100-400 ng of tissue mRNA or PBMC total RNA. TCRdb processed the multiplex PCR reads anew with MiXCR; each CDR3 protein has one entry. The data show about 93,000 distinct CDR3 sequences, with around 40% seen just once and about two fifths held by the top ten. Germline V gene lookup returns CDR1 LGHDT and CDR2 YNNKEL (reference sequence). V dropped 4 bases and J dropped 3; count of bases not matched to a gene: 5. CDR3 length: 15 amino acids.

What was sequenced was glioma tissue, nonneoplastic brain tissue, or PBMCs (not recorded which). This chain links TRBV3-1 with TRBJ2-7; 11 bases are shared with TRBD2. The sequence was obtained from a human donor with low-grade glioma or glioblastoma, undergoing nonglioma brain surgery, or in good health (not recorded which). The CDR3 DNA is TGTGCCAGCAGCCGTGGACTAGCGGGTGTCTACGAGCAGTACTTC. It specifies CASSRGLAGVYEQYF.